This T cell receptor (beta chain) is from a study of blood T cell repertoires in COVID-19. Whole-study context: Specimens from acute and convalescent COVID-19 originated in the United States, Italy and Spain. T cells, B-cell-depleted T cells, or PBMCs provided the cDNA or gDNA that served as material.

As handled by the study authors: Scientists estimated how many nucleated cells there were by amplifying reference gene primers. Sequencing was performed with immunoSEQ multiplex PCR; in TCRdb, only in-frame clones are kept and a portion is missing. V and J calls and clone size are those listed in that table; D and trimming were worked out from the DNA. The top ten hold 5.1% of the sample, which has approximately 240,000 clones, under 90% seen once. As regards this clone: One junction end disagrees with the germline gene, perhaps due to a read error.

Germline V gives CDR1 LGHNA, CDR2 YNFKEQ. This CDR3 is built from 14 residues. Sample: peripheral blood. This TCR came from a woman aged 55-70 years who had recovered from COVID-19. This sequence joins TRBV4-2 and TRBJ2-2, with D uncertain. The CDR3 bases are TGTGCCAGCAGCCAAGACAGGAACGCCGGGGAGCTGTTTTTT. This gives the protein CASSQDRNAGELFF.